Each of the 16 T cell receptor beta chains below was sequenced from the same sample in a study of PD-L1 blockade in urothelial cancer. Time point given: peripheral blood 6 weeks after treatment start. The table came from immunoSEQ multiplex PCR; TCRdb's copy has only in-frame clones and leaves some out. In the table there are about 25,000 clones, 82% of which are singletons. Material: PBMCs, obtained around atezolizumab (anti-PD-L1) treatment. The receptors originated from a man between 65 and 80 years old with urothelial cancer.

J is TRBJ1-3 and V is TRBV2; D is possibly TRBD1 (5 bases). CDR3 length: 15 amino acids. Trimming removed 1 base from V and 3 bases from J, with 10 bases in between. CDR1 SNHLY and CDR2 FYNNEI come from the germline V gene. The DNA for the CDR3 is TGTGCCAGCAGTGAAGGGGGCGGCCGTGGAAACACCATATATTTT. Protein product: CASSEGGGRGNTIYF.

Of note for this clone: Compared with germline, one end of the junction differs, possibly owing to a read error. The same CDR3 also results from other DNA sequences found in this sample. This chain uses TRBV4-3 with TRBJ2-7; 10 nucleotides match TRBD2. This CDR3 has 14 amino acids. Germline loops: CDR1 LGHNA, CDR2 YSLEER. The CDR3 DNA sequence: TGCGCCAGTAGCCCGGGACTAGCGAGTGGGGCCCTCGACTTC. Protein product: CASSPGLASGALDF.

The chain has TRBV10-3 and TRBJ1-5; D is ambiguous. This CDR3 is 15 amino acids long. Germline V lookup: CDR1 ENHRY, CDR2 SYGVKD. Trimming took 2 bases from V and 6 from J, leaving 14 bases between them. In DNA, the CDR3 is TGTGCCATCAGTGAGACCGACCGTGAGGGTCAGCCCCAGCATTTT. It specifies CAISETDREGQPQHF.

The chain employs TRBV6-6 and TRBJ1-1, with 7 bases lining up with TRBD1. This CDR3 contains 14 residues. Germline CDR1 and CDR2: MNHNY and SVGAGI (reference sequence). V shed 5 bases, J shed 1 base, and the junction held 4 bases outside the gene matches. CDR3 residues: CASSLTGRNTEAFF. In DNA, the CDR3 is TGTGCCAGCAGTCTGACAGGGAGGAACACTGAAGCTTTCTTT.

This sequence joins TRBV2 and TRBJ1-1; tentative D call: TRBD1 (6 bases). The CDR3 has 18 amino acids. V lost 6 bases, J lost 3 bases, and 26 bases lay in between. Per the germline V gene, CDR1 is SNHLY and CDR2 is FYNNEI. DNA of the CDR3: TGTGCCAGCAGGGTTCACAGGGATGGGGGTCAGAGAGACACTGAAGCTTTCTTT. This sequence encodes CASRVHRDGGQRDTEAFF. Combining the CDR3 with reference TRBV2 and TRBJ1-1 gives the whole variable domain EPEVTQTPSHQVTQMGQEVILRCVPISNHLYFYWYRQILGQKVEFLVSFYNNEISEKSEIFDDQFSVERPDGSNFTLKIRSTKLEDSAMYFCASRVHRDGGQRDTEAFFGQGTRLTVV.

This chain joins TRBV5-5 and TRBJ1-5; D is unresolved. Looked up from germline, CDR1 is SGHKS and CDR2 is YYEKEE (reference sequence). V was clipped by 0 bases and J by 9 bases, with 13 bases between them. This CDR3 has 14 amino acids. CDR3 DNA sequence: TGTGCCAGCAGCTTGGCAGATGGTTATTGGCCCCAGCATTTT. Protein product: CASSLADGYWPQHF. Variable domain in full (rest from reference TRBV5-5 and TRBJ1-5): DAGVTQSPTHLIKTRGQQVTLRCSPISGHKSVSWYQQVLGQGPQFIFQYYEKEERGRGNFPDRFSARQFPNYSSELNVNALLLGDSALYLCASSLADGYWPQHFGDGTRLSIL.

The chain carries TRBV10-3 and TRBJ1-1; D might be TRBD1 (6 bases). This CDR3 is built from 14 residues. Germline CDR1 ENHRY, CDR2 SYGVKD. V was cut by 8 bases and J by 1 base, with 14 bases left in between. CDR3 bases: TGTGCCATCTCCGACTCGACAGGGAACACTGAAGCTTTCTTT. It codes for CAISDSTGNTEAFF.

The V call is TRBV6-5, the J call TRBJ2-7, with D perhaps matching TRBD1 (6 bases). The CDR3 totals 15 residues. From germline, CDR1 is MNHEY and CDR2 SVGAGI. V lost 0 bases and J lost 6, with 15 bases in between. The CDR3 region has the DNA TGTGCCAGCAGTTACTCGGAGAGAGGGGACACCGAGCAGTACTTC. Amino acids: CASSYSERGDTEQYF.

This clone has a handful of counts. The gene calls are TRBV25-1 and TRBJ1-2; 7 bases match TRBD1. The germline gives CDR1 MGHDK, CDR2 SYGVNS. The V gene end was trimmed by 0 bases and the J gene end by 7 bases; junction bases not matched to a gene: 5. The CDR3 loop spans 14 amino acids. CDR3: CASSEYRQGSGYTF. The CDR3 DNA follows: TGTGCCAGCAGTGAATATAGACAGGGCTCTGGCTACACCTTC.

The chain uses TRBV25-1 and TRBJ2-2; tentatively, D is TRBD2 (7 bases). V was trimmed by 4 bases and J by 3 bases, leaving 15 bases between them. Germline V gene data show CDR1 as MGHDK and CDR2 as SYGVNS. This CDR3 comprises 16 residues. In DNA form, the CDR3 reads TGTGCCAGCAGTGTGCCCGGGGGGCCGGACACCGGGGAGCTGTTTTTT. Its translation is CASSVPGGPDTGELFF.

The gene calls are TRBV11-2 and TRBJ1-3; no definite D call. The V gene lost 5 bases and the J gene lost 0 bases, with 17 bases spanning the gap. Per the germline V gene, CDR1 is SGHAT and CDR2 is FQNNGV. The CDR3 loop spans 17 amino acids. CDR3 sequence reads: CASSPLSSTGSGNTIYF. The DNA of the CDR3 is TGTGCCAGCAGCCCTCTTAGCTCAACGGGCTCTGGAAACACCATATATTTT.

The chain links TRBV18 to TRBJ2-7; D unresolved. Trimming stripped 3 bases from V and 3 bases from J, with 6 bases between. The germline V gene has CDR1 KGHSH and CDR2 LQKENI. This CDR3 comprises 12 residues. For the CDR3, the DNA is TGTGCCAGCTCACCGAACGGCTACGAGCAGTACTTC. Its translation is CASSPNGYEQYF.

The J gene is TRBJ1-1, the V gene TRBV6-1; tentative D call: TRBD1 (5 bases). Trimming removed 2 bases at V and 3 bases at J, with 10 bases between. This CDR3 has 14 amino acids. Germline CDR1 is MNHNS and CDR2 is SASEGT. The CDR3 here is CASSEFGGDTEAFF. CDR3 nucleotide sequence: TGTGCCAGCAGTGAATTCGGGGGGGACACTGAAGCTTTCTTT.

The V and J genes are TRBV15 and TRBJ2-1; 8 bases fit TRBD2. The length of the CDR3 is 16 residues. Trimming at V came to 2 bases and at J to 2 bases, leaving 5 bases not matched to a gene. From germline, CDR1 is LNHNV and CDR2 YYDKDF (reference sequence). The CDR3: CATSRPTSGTYNEQFF. CDR3 bases: TGTGCCACCAGCAGACCCACTAGCGGCACCTACAATGAGCAGTTCTTC.

This rearrangement joins TRBV7-2 to TRBJ2-7; 7 bases line up with TRBD2. V lost 2 bases to trimming and J lost 1 base; unmatched junction nucleotides: 17. There are 19 residues in the CDR3. Germline V lookup: CDR1 SGHTA, CDR2 FQGNSA. CDR3 DNA: TGTGCCAGCAGCTTACGAAGCGGGGCCCTAGGCGAGCCATCCTACGAGCAGTACTTC. Its protein is CASSLRSGALGEPSYEQYF.

The rearrangement links TRBV28 to TRBJ2-1, with 8 bases identical to TRBD2. V shed 6 bases, J shed 3 bases, and the junction held 4 bases outside the gene matches. Looked up from germline, CDR1 is MDHEN and CDR2 is SYDVKM. The CDR3 consists of 14 residues. The CDR3: CASRAGVSYNEQFF. CDR3 nucleotides: TGTGCCAGCAGAGCGGGAGTAAGCTACAATGAGCAGTTCTTC.